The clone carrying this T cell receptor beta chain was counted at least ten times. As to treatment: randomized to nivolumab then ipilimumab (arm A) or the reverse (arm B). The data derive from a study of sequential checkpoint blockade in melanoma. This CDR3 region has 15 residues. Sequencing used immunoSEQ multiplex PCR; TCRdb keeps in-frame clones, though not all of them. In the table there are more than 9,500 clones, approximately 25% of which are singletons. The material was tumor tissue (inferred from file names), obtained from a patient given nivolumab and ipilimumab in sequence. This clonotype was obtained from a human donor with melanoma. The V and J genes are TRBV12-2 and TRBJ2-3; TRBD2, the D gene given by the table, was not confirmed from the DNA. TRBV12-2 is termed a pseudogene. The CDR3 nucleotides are TGTGCCACCCCACGCAGCGGGAGGGCCACAGATACGCAGTATTTT. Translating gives CATPRSGRATDTQYF.